This T cell receptor beta chain derives from a study of blood T cell repertoires in COVID-19. Some clones are missing from TCRdb's copy, which holds only in-frame ones; the method was immunoSEQ multiplex PCR. The sample lists 100,000 to 150,000 clones; around 90% were seen once. Germline CDR1 and CDR2: MNHNY and SVGAGI (reference sequence). Trimming took 5 bases from V and 5 from J, leaving 23 bases between them. The CDR3 sequence is 17 residues long. Sequencing was carried out using peripheral blood. The origin of this receptor is a woman in her fifties or sixties with COVID-19, enrolled during active disease. The chain uses TRBV6-6 and TRBJ2-3; D perhaps matches TRBD1 (6 bases). The CDR3 DNA sequence: TGTGCCAGCAGTCCCGGACCAAGAGGGGGAGCGCAAGATACGCAGTATTTT. It yields the protein CASSPGPRGGAQDTQYF.